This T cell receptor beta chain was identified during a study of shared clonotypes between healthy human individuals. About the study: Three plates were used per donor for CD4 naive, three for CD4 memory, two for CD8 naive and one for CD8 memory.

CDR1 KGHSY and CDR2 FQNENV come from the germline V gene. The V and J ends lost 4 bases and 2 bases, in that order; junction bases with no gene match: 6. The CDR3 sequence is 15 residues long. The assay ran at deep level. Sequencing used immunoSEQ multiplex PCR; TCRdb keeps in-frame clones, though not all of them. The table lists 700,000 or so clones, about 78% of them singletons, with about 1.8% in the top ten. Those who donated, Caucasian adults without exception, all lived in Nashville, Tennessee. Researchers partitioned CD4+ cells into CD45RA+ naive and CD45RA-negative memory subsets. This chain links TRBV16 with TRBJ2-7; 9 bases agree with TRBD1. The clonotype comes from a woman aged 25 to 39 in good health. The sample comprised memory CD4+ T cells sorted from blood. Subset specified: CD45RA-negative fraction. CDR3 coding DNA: TGTGCCAGCAGCCCCTACCGGGACAGGGCCTACGAGCAGTACTTC. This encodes CASSPYRDRAYEQYF. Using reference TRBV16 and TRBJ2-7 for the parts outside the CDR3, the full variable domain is GEEVAQTPKHLVRGEGQKAKLYCAPIKGHSYVFWYQQVLKNEFKFLISFQNENVFDETGMPKERFSAKCLPNSPCSLEIQATKLEDSAVYFCASSPYRDRAYEQYFGPGTRLTVT.